This passage covers 11 T cell receptor beta chains from one sample sequenced in a study of T cells in Graves' hyperthyroidism and ophthalmopathy (dated by TCRdb to about 2019). Receptor libraries were prepared by multiplex PCR. Sequencing relied on an Illumina HiSeq 2000. TCR beta CDR3 regions were amplified from RNA transcripts. For the first round of RT-PCR on the TCR CDR3, the HTBI primer set was used together with the Qiagen OneStep RT-PCR kit. TCRdb reprocessed the public reads (quality trimming at Q25 with fastp, clone calling with MiXCR) and kept in-frame beta chains. Identical CDR3 proteins give one entry, which carries the most common genes and DNA. The sample includes about 640,000 distinct CDR3 sequences, with approximately 14% observed a single time. The ten largest clonotypes hold approximately 13% of the sample. Input material: blood. These receptors all stem from a woman in her 50s with Graves' ophthalmopathy.

This clonotype has only a few counts. V gene TRBV5-1 combines with J gene TRBJ2-5; D ambiguous. Germline values: CDR1 SGHRS, CDR2 YFSETQ. The CDR3 length is 16 residues. With 0 bases removed from V and 3 bases from J, the gap between germline ends came to 15 bases. CDR3 sequence reads: CASSLEGPAGEETQYF. The CDR3 bases are TGCGCCAGCAGCTTGGAAGGTCCAGCTGGGGAAGAGACCCAGTACTTC.

This clonotype was observed many times. The chain carries TRBV5-1 and TRBJ2-3; 11 bases are shared with TRBD1. Trimming cost V 4 bases and J 5 bases; bases outside gene matches: 3. Germline assignment: CDR1 SGHRS and CDR2 YFSETQ. CDR3 length equals 14 residues. CDR3 sequence reads: CASSPDRGQDTQYF. DNA of the CDR3: TGCGCCAGCAGCCCGGACAGGGGGCAAGATACGCAGTATTTT.

Many counts were recorded for this clonotype. This chain links TRBV7-9 with TRBJ2-7; 9 bases are a match to TRBD1. The CDR3 totals 17 residues. After removal of 6 bases from V and 3 bases from J, the junction contained 15 bases not matched to a gene. Germline CDR1 and CDR2: SEHNR and FQNEAQ (reference sequence). The CDR3 here is CASRRPGQGVVNYEQYF. In nucleotides, the CDR3 is TGTGCCAGCAGAAGACCGGGACAGGGAGTTGTTAACTACGAGCAGTACTTC.

The rearrangement uses TRBV3-1 and TRBJ2-3; 8 bases fit TRBD2. The CDR3 contains 17 residues. From germline, CDR1 is LGHDT and CDR2 YNNKEL (reference sequence). Trimming removed 0 bases from V and 2 bases from J; junction bases left unmatched: 7. The CDR3 loop reads CASSQEGWTSSTDTQYF. CDR3 coding DNA: TGTGCCAGCAGCCAAGAGGGGTGGACTAGCTCCACAGATACGCAGTATTTT.

This clonotype was seen ten or more times. This rearrangement joins TRBV7-2 to TRBJ1-1, with 8 bases identical to TRBD1. Germline CDR1 SGHTA, CDR2 FQGNSA. The CDR3 loop spans 16 amino acids. V was pared by 5 bases and J by 3 bases, with 11 bases of the junction left unmatched. CDR3 nucleotide sequence: TGTGCCAGCAGCCCTCGACCAGGGGGCCGCCACACTGAAGCTTTCTTT. Translating it yields CASSPRPGGRHTEAFF.

This clonotype has at least ten counts. J is TRBJ2-1 and V is TRBV2, with 12 nucleotides matching TRBD2. V gave up 7 bases and J gave up 4 bases; unmatched junction bases: 5. This CDR3 comprises 15 residues. Per the germline V gene, CDR1 is SNHLY and CDR2 is FYNNEI. The CDR3 reads CASTRLAGVYNEQFF. The CDR3 coding sequence is TGTGCCAGCACCCGACTAGCGGGAGTATACAATGAGCAGTTCTTC. The whole variable domain, filled in from reference TRBV2 and TRBJ2-1, reads EPEVTQTPSHQVTQMGQEVILRCVPISNHLYFYWYRQILGQKVEFLVSFYNNEISEKSEIFDDQFSVERPDGSNFTLKIRSTKLEDSAMYFCASTRLAGVYNEQFFGPGTRLTVL.

This clonotype has just a few counts. This chain joins TRBV10-3 and TRBJ1-4; 10 bases match TRBD1. The CDR3 is made up of 14 amino acids. J lost 5 bases, V lost 5 bases, and 2 bases had no gene match. Germline values: CDR1 ENHRY, CDR2 SYGVKD. In DNA form, the CDR3 reads TGTGCCATCAGTTCGACAGGGGGCAATGAAAAACTGTTTTTT. Residues: CAISSTGGNEKLFF.

The chain combines TRBV18 with TRBJ2-7; D is perhaps TRBD1 or TRBD2 (6 bases each). CDR1 is KGHSH and CDR2 is LQKENI in the germline V gene. The CDR3 has 13 residues. V was clipped by 10 bases and J by 2 bases, with 15 bases between them. The CDR3 protein is CATTPGGPYEQYF. Here the CDR3 DNA reads TGTGCCACCACCCCCGGGGGCCCCTACGAGCAGTACTTC.

This clonotype has only one observation. The chain has TRBV14 and TRBJ2-5; D remains unclear. CDR1 is SGHDN, CDR2 FVKESK, per germline. Between the trimmed V and J ends, which lost 2 bases and 0 bases, there was a span of 7 bases. The CDR3 contains 14 residues. This CDR3 is CASSQKRYQETQYF. The CDR3 DNA reads TGTGCCAGCAGCCAAAAGAGGTACCAAGAGACCCAGTACTTC.

In regard to this clonotype: This may come from a read error, since a much larger clone is one base off. The rearrangement uses TRBV28 and TRBJ2-3; D is possibly TRBD2 (5 bases). Germline lookup yields CDR1 MDHEN and CDR2 SYDVKM. CDR3 length: 16 amino acids. V was clipped by 2 bases and J by 3 bases, with 15 bases between them. CDR3 in DNA: TGTGCCAGCAGTTTACCCGGCCCACCGGGGACAGATACGCAGTATTTT. Translated, it gives CASSLPGPPGTDTQYF.

This chain uses TRBV19 with TRBJ1-3; D is unclear. Germline V CDR1 and CDR2: LNHDA, SQIVND (reference sequence). The CDR3 length is 16 residues. V lost 6 bases and J lost 7, with 22 bases in between. CDR3 in amino acids: CASSVTSGAWLNTIYF. The CDR3 region has the DNA TGTGCCAGTAGCGTTACGTCTGGCGCCTGGTTGAACACCATATATTTT.